The rows below give T cell receptor beta chains drawn from one sample of a study of Tregs in tolerant kidney transplant recipients. The assay was immunoSEQ multiplex PCR, and TCRdb's table has in-frame clones only and misses some. The sample includes some 57,000 clones, over 80% of them seen just once. The source material was CD8+ T cells from blood (PBMCs), sampled 24 months after the transplant. Receptors were obtained from a human patient who received a combined kidney and bone marrow transplant. Some T cells may be supplied by the graft donor. Both conserved end residues are part of each CDR3. D genes are given only for firm matches. Expanded clones are given a class, and other clones once, few, many or no size at all.

clone_size: few
d_call: NA
v_call: TRBV2
j_call: TRBJ2-1
cdr3_nt: TGTGCCAGCATTGCCCAGGGTTGGATTGAGCAGTTCTTC
cdr3_aa: CASIAQGWIEQFF

clone_size: once
d_call: NA
v_call: TRBV30
j_call: TRBJ2-1
cdr3_nt: TGTGCCTGGAGCCTGTACAATGAGCAGTTCTTC
cdr3_aa: CAWSLYNEQFF

clone_size: NA
d_call: TRBD1
v_call: TRBV19
j_call: TRBJ2-7
cdr3_nt: TGTGCCAGTAGTGCAGGGGGTCTACCCTACGAGCAGTACTTC
cdr3_aa: CASSAGGLPYEQYF

clone_size: NA
d_call: TRBD1
v_call: TRBV4-2
j_call: TRBJ2-1
cdr3_nt: TGTGCCAGCAGCCAGTATTGGACAGGGCTTAATGAGCAGTTCTTC
cdr3_aa: CASSQYWTGLNEQFF

clone_size: NA
d_call: TRBD2
v_call: TRBV9
j_call: TRBJ2-7
cdr3_nt: TGTGCCAGCAGCCTCGGGACTAGAGACGAGCAGTACTTC
cdr3_aa: CASSLGTRDEQYF

clone_size: NA
d_call: NA
v_call: TRBV19
j_call: TRBJ1-6
cdr3_nt: TGTGCCAGTAGTATAATCGGTGGGGGGAATTCACCCCTCCACTTT
cdr3_aa: CASSIIGGGNSPLHF

clone_size: NA
d_call: TRBD2
v_call: TRBV13
j_call: TRBJ2-3
cdr3_nt: TGTGCCAGCAGCTTAGGAACTAGCGGGAGCCCAGATACGCAGTATTTT
cdr3_aa: CASSLGTSGSPDTQYF

clone_size: NA
d_call: NA
v_call: TRBV7-6
j_call: TRBJ1-1
cdr3_nt: TGTGCCAGCAGCTTGAATCAGGGTCTGAACACTGAAGCTTTCTTT
cdr3_aa: CASSLNQGLNTEAFF

clone_size: NA
d_call: NA
v_call: TRBV13
j_call: TRBJ2-7
cdr3_nt: TGTGCCAGCAGCTTCCCGGGTGGGGAGCAGTACTTC
cdr3_aa: CASSFPGGEQYF

clone_size: NA
d_call: NA
v_call: TRBV27
j_call: TRBJ2-7
cdr3_nt: TGTGCCAGCAGTTCGCTGGCGGACATAATCCACGAGCAGTACTTC
cdr3_aa: CASSSLADIIHEQYF

clone_size: NA
d_call: NA
v_call: TRBV7-9
j_call: TRBJ1-1
cdr3_nt: TGTGCCAGCAGCCGGGGGTTCACTGAAGCTTTCTTT
cdr3_aa: CASSRGFTEAFF

clone_size: NA
d_call: NA
v_call: TRBV6-6
j_call: TRBJ2-7
cdr3_nt: TGTGCCAGCAGTTACTCCCCGGCCTACGAGCAGTACTTC
cdr3_aa: CASSYSPAYEQYF

clone_size: NA
d_call: NA
v_call: TRBV4-1
j_call: TRBJ2-7
cdr3_nt: TGCGCCAGCAGCCAGGGGGACAACTACGAGCAGTACTTC
cdr3_aa: CASSQGDNYEQYF

clone_size: NA
d_call: NA
v_call: TRBV5-6
j_call: TRBJ1-1
cdr3_nt: TGTGCCAGCAGCTCTTCGGGGTTGAACACTGAAGCTTTCTTT
cdr3_aa: CASSSSGLNTEAFF

clone_size: NA
d_call: NA
v_call: TRBV19
j_call: TRBJ2-1
cdr3_nt: TGTGCCAGTAGTATATCCCCAGGGGATCTTGATGAGCAGTTCTTC
cdr3_aa: CASSISPGDLDEQFF

clone_size: many
d_call: TRBD1
v_call: TRBV4-3
j_call: TRBJ2-7
cdr3_nt: TGCGCCAGCAGCCCAGAACCGGGACAGGGTTACGAGCAGTACTTC
cdr3_aa: CASSPEPGQGYEQYF

clone_size: NA
d_call: NA
v_call: TRBV19
j_call: TRBJ2-7
cdr3_nt: TGTGCCAGAGCCTCGCCGACGGGAAGCTCCTACGAGCAGTACTTC
cdr3_aa: CARASPTGSSYEQYF

clone_size: NA
d_call: NA
v_call: TRBV27
j_call: TRBJ2-2
cdr3_nt: TGTGCCAGCAGTTTCTCGGGAACCGGGGAGCTGTTTTTT
cdr3_aa: CASSFSGTGELFF

clone_size: NA
d_call: NA
v_call: TRBV19
j_call: TRBJ2-3
cdr3_nt: TGTGCCAGTAGTAACCATCAAGGACAGTCTCCAGATACGCAGTATTTT
cdr3_aa: CASSNHQGQSPDTQYF

clone_size: NA
d_call: TRBD2
v_call: TRBV6-5
j_call: TRBJ2-7
cdr3_nt: TGTGCCAGCAGACCCGGACTAGCGGGAGCCGAGCAGTACTTC
cdr3_aa: CASRPGLAGAEQYF

clone_size: NA
d_call: TRBD2
v_call: TRBV7-6
j_call: TRBJ2-7
cdr3_nt: TGTGCCAGCAGCTTAGGTCCCAACCGGGAGGGTAGCTACGAGCAGTACTTC
cdr3_aa: CASSLGPNREGSYEQYF

clone_size: NA
d_call: NA
v_call: TRBV4-1
j_call: TRBJ1-1
cdr3_nt: TGCGCCAGCAGCCAAGATCGGTACAGCCGGAACACTGAAGCTTTCTTT
cdr3_aa: CASSQDRYSRNTEAFF

clone_size: NA
d_call: TRBD1
v_call: TRBV5-5
j_call: TRBJ1-2
cdr3_nt: TGTGCCAGCAGTTTACGGACAGGGACTCTCTATGGCTACACCTTC
cdr3_aa: CASSLRTGTLYGYTF

clone_size: NA
d_call: NA
v_call: TRBV4-1
j_call: TRBJ2-7
cdr3_nt: TGCGCCAGCAGCCAACCCAGGGGCTCCTACGAGCAGTACTTC
cdr3_aa: CASSQPRGSYEQYF

clone_size: NA
d_call: TRBD2
v_call: TRBV30
j_call: TRBJ2-1
cdr3_nt: TGTGCCTGGAGCCCGGGACTAGGGAAGAACAATGAGCAGTTCTTC
cdr3_aa: CAWSPGLGKNNEQFF

clone_size: once
d_call: NA
v_call: TRBV6-1
j_call: TRBJ2-1
cdr3_nt: TGTGCCAGCAGTGGCGGGTTCAGCTCCTACAATGAGCAGTTCTTC
cdr3_aa: CASSGGFSSYNEQFF

clone_size: NA
d_call: NA
v_call: TRBV28
j_call: TRBJ2-3
cdr3_nt: TGTGCCAGCAGTTTTACGGGGGAGGATACGCAGTATTTT
cdr3_aa: CASSFTGEDTQYF

clone_size: NA
d_call: TRBD1
v_call: TRBV2
j_call: TRBJ2-7
cdr3_nt: TGTGCCAGCAGTTTGGGACAGGGTCCCCCCTACGAGCAGTACTTC
cdr3_aa: CASSLGQGPPYEQYF

clone_size: NA
d_call: NA
v_call: TRBV4-1
j_call: TRBJ1-1
cdr3_nt: TGCGCCAGCAGCCAAGAGCCCGGGACATCGCTAGGGAACACTGAAGCTTTCTTT
cdr3_aa: CASSQEPGTSLGNTEAFF

clone_size: few
d_call: TRBD1
v_call: TRBV4-2
j_call: TRBJ1-1
cdr3_nt: TGTGCCAGCAGCCAGTCCACAGGGGACACTGAAGCTTTCTTT
cdr3_aa: CASSQSTGDTEAFF

clone_size: NA
d_call: NA
v_call: TRBV5-6
j_call: TRBJ2-1
cdr3_nt: TGTGCCAGCAGCTTGGGTTCAGGGGGGTACAATGAGCAGTTCTTC
cdr3_aa: CASSLGSGGYNEQFF

clone_size: NA
d_call: TRBD2
v_call: TRBV7-3
j_call: TRBJ2-7
cdr3_nt: TGTGCCAGCAGCTTAAGCGGGAGCTCCTACGAGCAGTACTTC
cdr3_aa: CASSLSGSSYEQYF

clone_size: NA
d_call: TRBD1
v_call: TRBV5-1
j_call: TRBJ2-7
cdr3_nt: TGCGCCAGCAGCATCGGGACAGGGCCGTACGAGCAGTACTTC
cdr3_aa: CASSIGTGPYEQYF